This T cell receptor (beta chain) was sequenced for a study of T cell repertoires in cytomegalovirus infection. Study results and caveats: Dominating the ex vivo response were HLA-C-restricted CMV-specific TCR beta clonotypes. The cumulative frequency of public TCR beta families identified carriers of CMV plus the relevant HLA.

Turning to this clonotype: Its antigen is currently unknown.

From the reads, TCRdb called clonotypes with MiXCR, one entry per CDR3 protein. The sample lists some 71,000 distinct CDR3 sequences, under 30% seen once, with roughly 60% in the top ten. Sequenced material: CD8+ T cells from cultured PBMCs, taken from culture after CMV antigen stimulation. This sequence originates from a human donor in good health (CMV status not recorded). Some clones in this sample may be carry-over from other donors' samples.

The CDR3 bases are TGTGCCAGCAGCCCAACAGGGGGTGGCACTGAAGCTTTCTTT. Its protein product is CASSPTGGGTEAFF. The rearrangement links TRBV7-2 to TRBJ1-1; 8 nucleotides line up with TRBD1. Per germline, CDR1 SGHTA and CDR2 FQGNSA. The CDR3 loop spans 14 amino acids. V shed 5 bases and J 4 bases; nucleotides not matched to a gene: 6.